This T cell receptor beta chain was sequenced during a study of T cell changes during pregnancy in multiple sclerosis. The table came from immunoSEQ multiplex PCR; TCRdb's copy has only in-frame clones and leaves some out. Here the sample spans 90,000 or so clones, roughly 90% being singletons. This clone was counted a few times. This material consisted of peripheral blood, taken before pregnancy. This clonotype was sampled from a female donor with multiple sclerosis, enrolled in a pregnancy study.

The CDR3 loop is CASSVAGLNTEAFF. CDR3 nucleotide sequence: TGTGCCAGCAGCGTCGCGGGACTGAACACTGAAGCTTTCTTT. The chain recombines TRBV9 with TRBJ1-1; a weak D match, TRBD1 (5 bases). The germline gives CDR1 SGDLS, CDR2 YYNGEE. The CDR3 consists of 14 residues. The V and J ends lost 2 bases and 0 bases respectively, with 8 bases between them.